This passage covers 9 T cell receptor beta chains from one sample sequenced in a study of blood T cells in healthy people across ages. It was with a sample-barcoded 5' primer and a J-beta primer mix that a second PCR of about 6 to 12 cycles was run. TCRdb reprocessed the 5' RACE reads with MiXCR, giving one entry per CDR3 protein. The table records some 780,000 distinct CDR3 sequences, more than 50% of them present only once. Sequences were obtained from blood. All receptors derive from a man in his forties or fifties in good health.

V is TRBV29-1 and J is TRBJ2-5, with 11 bases lining up with TRBD1. CDR3 length: 14 residues. Germline lookup yields CDR1 SQVTM and CDR2 ANQGSEA. V dropped 6 bases and J dropped 0; count of bases not matched to a gene: 3. CDR3 region: CSVGDRGYQETQYF. The CDR3, as DNA: TGCAGCGTGGGGGACAGGGGGTACCAAGAGACCCAGTACTTC.

In its sample, this clonotype was seen a few times. The chain employs TRBV3-1 and TRBJ2-5; D not resolved. The V end lost 0 bases, the J end lost 3 bases, and 8 bases lay between the germline ends. Germline CDR1 reads LGHDT; CDR2 reads YNNKEL (reference sequence). The CDR3 has 14 amino acids. The CDR3 is CASSQDVVKETQYF. The DNA of the CDR3 is TGTGCCAGCAGCCAAGATGTCGTGAAAGAGACCCAGTACTTC.

This chain joins TRBV24-1 and TRBJ2-1; D gene ambiguous. Germline lookup yields CDR1 KGHDR and CDR2 SFDVKD. The germline V and J ends were trimmed by 3 bases and 12 bases, with 14 bases remaining between them. The CDR3 consists of 13 residues. Here the CDR3 DNA reads TGTGCCACCAGTGATACCGATCGGCTGGCGCAGTTCTTC. This codes for CATSDTDRLAQFF.

The chain recombines TRBV5-1 with TRBJ1-6; TRBD1 matches at 7 bases. This CDR3 has 15 residues. Germline V lookup: CDR1 SGHRS, CDR2 YFSETQ. V shed 4 bases and J 7 bases; nucleotides not matched to a gene: 8. The chain's CDR3 is CASSIRQGNNSPLHF. CDR3 coding DNA: TGCGCCAGCAGCATCCGACAGGGAAACAATTCACCCCTCCACTTT.

This rearrangement joins TRBV11-2 to TRBJ1-6; no firm D call. The germline CDR1 and CDR2 sequences are SGHAT and FQNNGV. Trimming removed 2 bases from V and 7 bases from J, with 18 bases in between. The CDR3 extends over 17 amino acids. The CDR3 DNA sequence: TGTGCCAGCAGCTTACAGGACTATGGGAGAATAAATTCACCCCTCCACTTT. This sequence encodes CASSLQDYGRINSPLHF.

This sequence joins TRBV12-5 and TRBJ2-3; unclear D gene. The CDR3 totals 14 residues. V gave up 7 bases and J gave up 1 base, with 12 bases separating them. Looked up from germline, CDR1 is LGHNT and CDR2 is FRNRAP. The CDR3 loop reads CASAQQTGTDTQYF. The CDR3 bases are TGTGCTAGTGCCCAGCAAACCGGCACAGATACGCAGTATTTT.

V and J are TRBV12-3 or TRBV12-4 and TRBJ1-5, with TRBD1 identical over 9 bases. V gave up 5 bases and J gave up 4 bases; unmatched junction bases: 6. This CDR3 is 15 amino acids long. CDR3 amino acids: CASSPMTGGNQPQHF. As DNA, the CDR3 is TGTGCCAGCAGTCCCATGACAGGGGGAAATCAGCCCCAGCATTTT.

This clonotype was picked up one time. The V and J genes are TRBV18 and TRBJ1-5; 8 bases match TRBD1. J was trimmed by 2 bases and V by 8 bases; bases with no gene match: 5. CDR3 length: 14 amino acids. The germline V gene has CDR1 KGHSH and CDR2 LQKENI. The CDR3 reads CASTTGVGNQPQHF. Written as DNA, the CDR3 is TGTGCCAGCACGACAGGGGTCGGCAATCAGCCCCAGCATTTT.

The chain couples TRBV2 to TRBJ2-7; 9 bases map to TRBD1. The length of the CDR3 is 12 residues. Trimming at V came to 10 bases and at J to 5 bases, leaving 6 bases not matched to a gene. Per the germline V gene, CDR1 is SNHLY and CDR2 is FYNNEI. CDR3 sequence reads: CAIGTGINEQYF. CDR3 coding DNA: TGTGCCATCGGGACAGGGATCAACGAGCAGTACTTC.